This T cell receptor beta chain is drawn from a study of CD8 T cells in Susac syndrome. Study-level points and caveats: Individuals included in the TCR sequencing and HLA analysis were acknowledged by the study to be relatively few in number.

This CDR3 comprises 13 residues. Germline values: CDR1 SGHRS, CDR2 YFSETQ. V lost 3 bases, J lost 3 bases, and 9 bases lay in between. With random hexamers, reverse transcription was performed on about 0.45 to 1 ug of RNA. TCRdb recomputed calls from the immunoSEQ multiplex PCR reads with MiXCR, one row per CDR3 protein. Of about 300,000 distinct CDR3 sequences in the sample, 92% were seen once. For this clonotype: Its antigen remains unidentified.

TEMRA cells were FACS-enriched, and CD8+ and CD4+ T cells were isolated negatively. The sequencing sample was made of CD4+ T cells from PBMCs. The TCR comes from a human donor with multiple sclerosis. This chain uses TRBV5-1 with TRBJ1-2; no clear D gene. The CDR3 reads CASSSDGYYGYTF. The CDR3 DNA reads as TGCGCCAGCAGCTCGGACGGATACTATGGCTACACCTTC.